Following are 22 T cell receptor beta chains from one sample sequenced in a study of regulatory T cells in long-lasting Graves disease. Time point given: newly diagnosed GD, antithyroid drugs for less than 3 months. After RNA was extracted from PBMCs, the TCR library was made from it. Sequencing libraries for TCR beta were prepared with iRepertoire HTBI primers and Arm-PCR of CDR3 regions. TCRdb used MiXCR to reprocess the multiplex PCR reads, holding one entry per CDR3 protein. The sample holds fewer than 650,000 distinct CDR3 sequences, roughly 15% seen once. The same sample was also studied in work on T cells in Graves' hyperthyroidism and ophthalmopathy.

The sample was peripheral blood mononuclear cells (PBMCs), taken at new diagnosis, from a patient treated with antithyroid drugs. The origin of the receptors is a man in his late teens or twenties with Graves disease.

This clonotype has at least ten counts. The V and J genes are TRBV28 and TRBJ2-5; tentative D call: TRBD2 (5 bases). Germline V lookup: CDR1 MDHEN, CDR2 SYDVKM. Trimming left V 5 bases short and J 7 bases short, with 20 bases between. This CDR3 has 15 residues. Written as DNA, the CDR3 is TGTGCCAGCAGTCCCCCCGCCCTTAGCCGGGGGACCCAGTACTTC. Amino acids: CASSPPALSRGTQYF.

This chain links TRBV5-8 with TRBJ2-2; the D gene could be TRBD1 or TRBD2 (7 bases each). CDR1 is SGHTS and CDR2 is YDEGEE in the germline V gene. This CDR3 spans 15 amino acids. V was clipped by 4 bases and J by 5 bases, with 15 bases between them. In DNA, the CDR3 is TGTGCCAGCAGCCGTAACAGGGGAGGGACCGGGGAGCTGTTTTTT. It is translated as CASSRNRGGTGELFF. Supplemented by reference TRBV5-8 and TRBJ2-2, the full variable domain reads EAGVTQSPTHLIKTRGQQATLRCSPISGHTSVYWYQQALGLGLQFLLWYDEGEERNRGNFPPRFSGRQFPNYSSELNVNALELEDSALYLCASSRNRGGTGELFFGEGSRLTVL.

The chain joins TRBV12-3 or TRBV12-4 to TRBJ1-2; D uncertain. The CDR3 is made up of 12 amino acids. The V end lost 4 bases, the J end lost 8 bases, and 11 bases lay between the germline ends. The CDR3 loop is CASSYGGEGYTF. CDR3 nucleotide sequence: TGTGCCAGCAGTTATGGTGGCGAGGGCTACACCTTC.

This clonotype was seen many times. J is TRBJ2-1 and V is TRBV7-8, with D tentatively TRBD1 (6 bases). The CDR3 sequence is 15 residues long. Germline V gene data show CDR1 as SGHVS and CDR2 as FQNEAQ. Trimming shortened V by 5 bases and J by 5 bases, and 16 bases separated the two germline ends. The CDR3 spells CASSPRQGFNNEQFF. CDR3 sequence (DNA): TGTGCCAGCAGCCCCCGGCAGGGGTTCAACAATGAGCAGTTCTTC. Supplemented by reference TRBV7-8 and TRBJ2-1, the full variable domain reads GAGVSQSPRYKVAKRGQDVALRCDPISGHVSLFWYQQALGQGPEFLTYFQNEAQLDKSGLPSDRFFAERPEGSVSTLKIQRTQQEDSAVYLCASSPRQGFNNEQFFGPGTRLTVL.

This clonotype has at least ten counts. V is TRBV12-3 or TRBV12-4 and J is TRBJ2-7; 7 nucleotides align to TRBD2. CDR3 length equals 12 residues. V lost 5 bases, J lost 5 bases, and 3 bases stayed unmatched. In DNA, the CDR3 is TGTGCCAGCAGTCAGGGAGGGGACGAGCAGTACTTC. The encoded protein is CASSQGGDEQYF.

This clonotype was counted at least ten times. The chain employs TRBV2 and TRBJ2-7, with 9 nucleotides matching TRBD1. The CDR3 runs to 14 residues. Germline V gene data show CDR1 as SNHLY and CDR2 as FYNNEI. V shed 10 bases and J 3 bases; nucleotides not matched to a gene: 10. The CDR3: CATSPGTGFYEQYF. The CDR3 nucleotides are TGTGCCACCAGCCCCGGGACAGGGTTCTACGAGCAGTACTTC.

A few counts support this clonotype. The rearrangement joins TRBV19 to TRBJ2-5; 8 nucleotides align to TRBD2. Germline values: CDR1 LNHDA, CDR2 SQIVND (reference sequence). V trimming: 3 bases; J trimming: 4 bases; junction bases outside the gene matches: 10. CDR3 length: 16 residues. Here the CDR3 DNA reads TGTGCCAGTAGTATGGGGATGGTAGCGGGATTAGAGACCCAGTACTTC. Translated: CASSMGMVAGLETQYF.

The rearrangement links TRBV29-1 to TRBJ1-1; a possible D gene is TRBD1 (5 bases). The CDR3 consists of 13 residues. Germline CDR1 is SQVTM and CDR2 is ANQGSEA. Trimming took 7 bases from V and 4 from J, leaving 16 bases between them. The CDR3 region has the DNA TGCAGCGCGGAGACAGCCCTCGCCACTGAAGCTTTCTTT. Translated, it gives CSAETALATEAFF.

The sample holds many counts of this clonotype. The chain couples TRBV7-9 to TRBJ2-7, with D tentatively TRBD1 (5 bases). The CDR3 has 15 residues. The germline V and J ends were trimmed by 5 bases and 0 bases, with 14 bases remaining between them. Per the germline V gene, CDR1 is SEHNR and CDR2 is FQNEAQ (reference sequence). For the CDR3, the DNA is TGTGCCAGCAGCCCACCGATCGACAGCTCCTACGAGCAGTACTTC. Translation: CASSPPIDSSYEQYF. Complete variable domain (other parts from reference TRBV7-9 and TRBJ2-7): DTGVSQNPRHKITKRGQNVTFRCDPISEHNRLYWYRQTLGQGPEFLTYFQNEAQLEKSRLLSDRFSAERPKGSFSTLEIQRTEQGDSAMYLCASSPPIDSSYEQYFGPGTRLTVT.

The chain combines TRBV30 with TRBJ1-2; D remains ambiguous. The germline V gene encodes CDR1 GTSNPN and CDR2 SVGIG (reference sequence). The V gene lost 2 bases and the J gene lost 2 bases, with 9 bases spanning the gap. The CDR3 contains 13 residues. The CDR3 DNA sequence: TGTGCCTGGAGTCACGACTTAAACTATGGCTACACCTTC. Residues: CAWSHDLNYGYTF.

In this sample, this clonotype turned up many times. This chain connects TRBV5-1 to TRBJ1-1, with D uncertain. The CDR3 extends over 14 amino acids. The germline V gene has CDR1 SGHRS and CDR2 YFSETQ. Trimming stripped 3 bases from V and 1 base from J, with 10 bases between. In nucleotides, the CDR3 is TGCGCCAGCAGCTCGAACATGGGGAACACTGAAGCTTTCTTT. As protein: CASSSNMGNTEAFF.

CDR3 in DNA: TGTGCCACCAGCAGAGGGGCCGGGGAGCTGTTTTTT. It is translated as CATSRGAGELFF. The V call is TRBV15, the J call TRBJ2-2; D is unresolved. Germline V gene lookup returns CDR1 LNHNV and CDR2 YYDKDF (reference sequence). This CDR3 region has 12 residues. Trimming took off 1 base at V and 6 bases at J, with 3 bases between the two ends. Full variable domain (outside the CDR3, taken from reference TRBV15 and TRBJ2-2): DAMVIQNPRYQVTQFGKPVTLSCSQTLNHNVMYWYQQKSSQAPKLLFHYYDKDFNNEADTPDNFQSRRPNTSFCFLDIRSPGLGDTAMYLCATSRGAGELFFGEGSRLTVL.

As for this clonotype: This may come from a read error, since a much larger clone is one base off. This chain uses TRBV24-1 with TRBJ2-5, with TRBD1 as a possible D gene (6 bases). Germline V gene sequence: CDR1 KGHDR, CDR2 SFDVKD. The length of the CDR3 is 13 residues. The CDR3 DNA reads as TGTGCCACCAGTGATGGGACAAAAGAGTCCCAGTACTTC. Translated, it gives CATSDGTKESQYF.

This clonotype came up many times. The V gene is TRBV28, the J gene TRBJ1-4, with 7 bases lining up with TRBD1. Per the germline V gene, CDR1 is MDHEN and CDR2 is SYDVKM. The CDR3 is 15 residues long. J lost 1 base, V lost 4 bases, and 3 bases had no gene match. Here the CDR3 reads CASSSRQGTNEKLFF. As DNA, the CDR3 is TGTGCCAGCAGTTCCCGACAGGGAACTAATGAAAAACTGTTTTTT.

The chain combines TRBV7-8 with TRBJ1-6, with D perhaps TRBD1 (5 bases). CDR1 is SGHVS and CDR2 is FQNEAQ in the germline V gene. The CDR3 runs to 14 residues. Trimming shortened V by 3 bases and J by 10 bases, and 13 bases separated the two germline ends. CDR3 DNA sequence: TGTGCCAGCAGCTTTGCCAGGGCTCGATCACCCCTCCACTTT. It translates to CASSFARARSPLHF.

The rearrangement uses TRBV6-1 and TRBJ2-5, with 7 bases that match TRBD2. The CDR3 spans 15 residues. The germline CDR1 and CDR2 sequences are MNHNS and SASEGT. The junction had 13 bases not matched to a gene; V was cut back by 6 bases and J by 6 bases. Written as DNA, the CDR3 is TGTGCCAGCAGCCCCAAGCGGGGACTAAGAAAGACCCAGTACTTC. It codes for CASSPKRGLRKTQYF.

This clonotype has at least ten counts. V is TRBV7-2 and J is TRBJ1-2; TRBD1 is a possible D gene (5 bases). Trimming took 1 base from V and 2 from J, leaving 11 bases between them. The germline V gene has CDR1 SGHTA and CDR2 FQGNSA. The CDR3 is 15 residues long. This chain's CDR3 is CASSLVPGPNYGYTF. The CDR3 coding sequence is TGTGCCAGCAGCTTAGTGCCGGGGCCCAACTATGGCTACACCTTC.

The genes are TRBV7-9 and TRBJ2-1; 9 positions agree with TRBD2. The CDR3 contains 16 residues. Germline CDR1 reads SEHNR; CDR2 reads FQNEAQ (reference sequence). V was pared by 0 bases and J by 10 bases, with 10 bases of the junction left unmatched. CDR3 residues: CASSLARLAGTREQFF. As DNA, the CDR3 is TGTGCCAGCAGCTTAGCGAGGCTAGCGGGAACCCGGGAGCAGTTCTTC.

This clonotype has just a few counts. V is TRBV27 and J is TRBJ2-4; a weak D match, TRBD1 (5 bases). The CDR3 totals 16 residues. Germline V gene lookup returns CDR1 MNHEY and CDR2 SMNVEV (reference sequence). The V end lost 2 bases, the J end lost 0 bases, and 11 bases lay between the germline ends. CDR3 residues: CASSLRQNLAKNIQYF. For the CDR3, the DNA is TGTGCCAGCAGTTTAAGACAGAACCTAGCCAAAAACATTCAGTACTTC.

This clonotype was detected ten times or more. V is TRBV28 and J is TRBJ2-1; D uncertain. Per the germline V gene, CDR1 is MDHEN and CDR2 is SYDVKM. V lost 5 bases and J lost 9, with 11 bases in between. This CDR3 has 12 residues. CDR3 sequence: CASSPHSPEQFF. CDR3 nucleotides: TGTGCCAGCAGTCCCCACTCTCCTGAGCAGTTCTTC.

Points on this clonotype: Mismatch with germline at one junction end may stem from a read error. CDR3 nucleotide sequence: TGTGCCGGTAGTGTATCGGTCGCCTACAATGAGCAGTTCTTC. Protein product: CAGSVSVAYNEQFF. The chain combines TRBV19 with TRBJ2-1, with D uncertain. Germline-derived CDR1 and CDR2 are LNHDA and SQIVND (reference sequence). The CDR3 consists of 14 residues.

This clonotype has ten or more counts. The rearrangement uses TRBV2 and TRBJ2-1; the D gene is possibly TRBD1 (7 bases). Germline lookup yields CDR1 SNHLY and CDR2 FYNNEI. The CDR3 totals 17 residues. The V and J ends lost 3 bases and 0 bases respectively, with 15 bases between them. Here the CDR3 DNA reads TGTGCCAGCAGTGACACGGGGCGGGACAGCTCCTACAATGAGCAGTTCTTC. It codes for CASSDTGRDSSYNEQFF. The entire variable domain, with the rest obtained from reference TRBV2 and TRBJ2-1, is as follows: EPEVTQTPSHQVTQMGQEVILRCVPISNHLYFYWYRQILGQKVEFLVSFYNNEISEKSEIFDDQFSVERPDGSNFTLKIRSTKLEDSAMYFCASSDTGRDSSYNEQFFGPGTRLTVL.